A selection of T cell receptor beta chains follows, all from one sample in a study of blood T cells in healthy people across ages. A single record per CDR3 protein comes from TCRdb applying MiXCR to the 5' RACE reads. The profile covers about 690,000 distinct CDR3 sequences, with about 43% appearing a single time and about 32% taken by the ten largest. Specimen: blood. These receptors all stem from a man older than 75 in good health. Each CDR3 is given with its conserved first and last residue. The D gene is left open where the match is weak. Clone size is not always given. Where it is, it says once, few, many or a class for expanded clones.

D gene: TRBD2
V gene: TRBV5-1
J gene: TRBJ2-1
clone size: .
CDR3 protein: CASSPGTRGNEQFF
CDR3 DNA: TGCGCCAGCAGCCCCGGGACTAGGGGCAATGAGCAGTTCTTC

D gene: TRBD2
V gene: TRBV12-5
J gene: TRBJ2-1
clone size: once
CDR3 protein: CASGVSGSWNEQFF
CDR3 DNA: TGTGCTAGTGGTGTAAGCGGGAGTTGGAATGAGCAGTTCTTC

D gene: .
V gene: TRBV6-2/TRBV6-3
J gene: TRBJ1-5
clone size: .
CDR3 protein: CASSHGGGRGYQPQHF
CDR3 DNA: TGTGCCAGCAGTCACGGCGGGGGCCGGGGGTATCAGCCCCAGCATTTT

D gene: TRBD2
V gene: TRBV20-1
J gene: TRBJ2-3
clone size: .
CDR3 protein: CSVPGGLAGGWDTQYF
CDR3 DNA: TGCAGTGTTCCAGGGGGACTAGCGGGAGGGTGGGATACGCAGTATTTT

D gene: TRBD2
V gene: TRBV3-1
J gene: TRBJ2-7
clone size: once
CDR3 protein: CASSQDLAGVKQYF
CDR3 DNA: TGTGCCAGCAGCCAAGATCTAGCGGGAGTCAAGCAGTACTTC

D gene: TRBD1
V gene: TRBV20-1
J gene: TRBJ2-5
clone size: many
CDR3 protein: CSARAPGQQETQYF
CDR3 DNA: TGCAGTGCTAGAGCTCCGGGACAGCAAGAGACCCAGTACTTC

D gene: TRBD2
V gene: TRBV18
J gene: TRBJ2-6
clone size: few
CDR3 protein: CASSRSGGAGANVLTF
CDR3 DNA: TGTGCCAGCTCCCGAAGTGGGGGGGCTGGGGCCAACGTCCTGACTTTC

D gene: .
V gene: TRBV5-1
J gene: TRBJ2-5
clone size: .
CDR3 protein: CASSLSGTSGETQYF
CDR3 DNA: TGCGCCAGCAGCCTTAGCGGAACCAGCGGCGAGACCCAGTACTTC

D gene: .
V gene: TRBV4-2
J gene: TRBJ2-5
clone size: .
CDR3 protein: CASSQSLLYNEQYF
CDR3 DNA: TGTGCCAGCAGCCAGTCGCTCCTCTACAATGAGCAGTACTTC

D gene: .
V gene: TRBV3-1
J gene: TRBJ2-2
clone size: few
CDR3 protein: CASSQGTAVTGELFF
CDR3 DNA: TGTGCCAGCAGCCAAGGGACAGCGGTAACCGGGGAGCTGTTTTTT

D gene: .
V gene: TRBV11-2
J gene: TRBJ2-4
clone size: .
CDR3 protein: CASSRRRIDGIQYF
CDR3 DNA: TGTGCCAGCAGCAGGCGCAGGATCGACGGCATTCAGTACTTC

D gene: .
V gene: TRBV12-5
J gene: TRBJ1-2
clone size: .
CDR3 protein: CASGRDNYGYTF
CDR3 DNA: TGTGCTAGTGGCAGGGATAACTATGGCTACACCTTC

D gene: .
V gene: TRBV15
J gene: TRBJ2-3
clone size: few
CDR3 protein: CATSRARGGGHTDTQYF
CDR3 DNA: TGTGCCACCAGCAGAGCCCGGGGAGGAGGGCACACAGATACGCAGTATTTT

D gene: TRBD2
V gene: TRBV20-1
J gene: TRBJ2-1
clone size: many
CDR3 protein: CSAHPGRGGRFYNEQFF
CDR3 DNA: TGCAGTGCTCACCCTGGGAGGGGAGGGCGATTCTACAATGAGCAGTTCTTC

D gene: .
V gene: TRBV4-2
J gene: TRBJ1-5
clone size: .
CDR3 protein: CASSQEAVSRSNQPQHF
CDR3 DNA: TGTGCCAGCAGCCAAGAAGCAGTCAGCCGTAGCAATCAGCCCCAGCATTTT

D gene: TRBD2
V gene: TRBV7-2
J gene: TRBJ2-3
clone size: .
CDR3 protein: CASSILSSGGNYRPDTQYF
CDR3 DNA: TGTGCCAGCAGCATACTATCTAGCGGGGGAAACTATCGCCCAGATACGCAGTATTTT

D gene: TRBD2
V gene: TRBV9
J gene: TRBJ2-7
clone size: once
CDR3 protein: CASSVGLAGGNYEQYF
CDR3 DNA: TGTGCCAGCAGCGTAGGTCTAGCGGGGGGGAACTACGAGCAGTACTTC

D gene: .
V gene: TRBV20-1
J gene: TRBJ1-2
clone size: .
CDR3 protein: CSASSLRGALRGYTF
CDR3 DNA: TGCAGTGCTAGTAGCTTGCGGGGGGCTTTAAGGGGCTACACCTTC

D gene: TRBD2
V gene: TRBV4-1
J gene: TRBJ2-5
clone size: .
CDR3 protein: CASSQSLAGVEETQYF
CDR3 DNA: TGCGCCAGCAGCCAATCACTAGCGGGAGTAGAGGAGACCCAGTACTTC

D gene: TRBD2
V gene: TRBV18
J gene: TRBJ2-1
clone size: .
CDR3 protein: CASSPPTALAGNEQFF
CDR3 DNA: TGTGCCAGCTCACCCCCGACCGCACTAGCGGGTAATGAGCAGTTCTTC

D gene: .
V gene: TRBV3-1
J gene: TRBJ2-6
clone size: .
CDR3 protein: CASSPHGQVNVLTF
CDR3 DNA: TGTGCCAGCAGCCCCCACGGGCAGGTCAACGTCCTGACTTTC

D gene: .
V gene: TRBV2
J gene: TRBJ2-1
clone size: .
CDR3 protein: CATSARHEQFF
CDR3 DNA: TGTGCCACCTCAGCTAGGCATGAGCAGTTCTTC

D gene: .
V gene: TRBV6-2/TRBV6-3
J gene: TRBJ1-1
clone size: .
CDR3 protein: CASSIQATAGMNTEAFF
CDR3 DNA: TGTGCCAGCAGTATACAAGCGACGGCGGGTATGAACACTGAAGCTTTCTTT

D gene: TRBD1
V gene: TRBV6-5
J gene: TRBJ1-5
clone size: .
CDR3 protein: CASSYSGRGSQPQHF
CDR3 DNA: TGTGCCAGCAGTTACTCGGGCAGGGGGAGTCAGCCCCAGCATTTT

D gene: .
V gene: TRBV29-1
J gene: TRBJ1-2
clone size: many
CDR3 protein: CSVMAGSGYTF
CDR3 DNA: TGCAGCGTTATGGCAGGGAGTGGCTACACCTTC

D gene: .
V gene: TRBV20-1
J gene: TRBJ2-1
clone size: many
CDR3 protein: CSARVGGREQFF
CDR3 DNA: TGCAGTGCTAGAGTGGGGGGGCGTGAGCAGTTCTTC

D gene: TRBD2
V gene: TRBV25-1
J gene: TRBJ2-5
clone size: few
CDR3 protein: CASRAGLAGDTETQYF
CDR3 DNA: TGTGCCAGCAGGGCGGGACTAGCGGGAGACACAGAGACCCAGTACTTC

D gene: .
V gene: TRBV28
J gene: TRBJ2-7
clone size: few
CDR3 protein: CASSSPVREQYF
CDR3 DNA: TGTGCCAGCAGTTCCCCCGTACGCGAGCAGTACTTC

D gene: .
V gene: TRBV5-4
J gene: TRBJ2-5
clone size: few
CDR3 protein: CASSSQRGNQETQYF
CDR3 DNA: TGTGCCAGCAGCTCCCAGAGGGGAAACCAAGAGACCCAGTACTTC

D gene: TRBD2
V gene: TRBV20-1
J gene: TRBJ2-7
clone size: few
CDR3 protein: CSARAGAGDSYEQYF
CDR3 DNA: TGCAGTGCTAGGGCGGGCGCGGGAGACTCCTACGAGCAGTACTTC

D gene: .
V gene: TRBV7-2
J gene: TRBJ2-2
clone size: few
CDR3 protein: CASSLVFSTGELFF
CDR3 DNA: TGTGCCAGCAGCTTAGTGTTCTCGACCGGGGAGCTGTTTTTT

D gene: .
V gene: TRBV3-1
J gene: TRBJ2-3
clone size: few
CDR3 protein: CASSQQTTSTDTQYF
CDR3 DNA: TGTGCCAGCAGCCAACAGACGACTAGCACAGATACGCAGTATTTT

D gene: .
V gene: TRBV7-7
J gene: TRBJ2-1
clone size: .
CDR3 protein: CASSLDRRREQFF
CDR3 DNA: TGTGCTAGCAGCTTAGATAGGCGAAGGGAGCAGTTCTTC

D gene: TRBD1
V gene: TRBV18
J gene: TRBJ2-1
clone size: once
CDR3 protein: CASSPSSTGGARNEQFF
CDR3 DNA: TGTGCCAGCTCACCATCTAGCACAGGGGGCGCGAGGAATGAGCAGTTCTTC

D gene: TRBD1
V gene: TRBV29-1
J gene: TRBJ2-7
clone size: .
CDR3 protein: CSVAGTDYEQYF
CDR3 DNA: TGCAGCGTTGCGGGGACAGATTACGAGCAGTACTTC

D gene: .
V gene: TRBV7-2
J gene: TRBJ2-4
clone size: few
CDR3 protein: CASSFRSTAKNIQYF
CDR3 DNA: TGTGCCAGCAGCTTTAGGTCGACGGCCAAAAACATTCAGTACTTC

D gene: .
V gene: TRBV28
J gene: TRBJ2-2
clone size: .
CDR3 protein: CASRDTGRTTGELFF
CDR3 DNA: TGTGCCAGCCGGGATACAGGGCGGACCACCGGGGAGCTGTTTTTT

D gene: .
V gene: TRBV29-1
J gene: TRBJ1-2
clone size: .
CDR3 protein: CSVEEAGVFYGYTF
CDR3 DNA: TGCAGCGTTGAAGAGGCGGGAGTTTTCTATGGCTACACCTTC

D gene: .
V gene: TRBV10-3
J gene: TRBJ2-5
clone size: few
CDR3 protein: CAISERGAGEETQYF
CDR3 DNA: TGTGCCATCAGTGAAAGGGGGGCAGGGGAAGAGACCCAGTACTTC

D gene: TRBD1
V gene: TRBV15
J gene: TRBJ1-6
clone size: .
CDR3 protein: CATSRGRGGLNSPLHF
CDR3 DNA: TGTGCCACCAGCAGAGGCAGGGGGGGTTTGAATTCACCCCTCCACTTT